This TCR beta chain derives from a study of T cells after yellow fever vaccination. Findings and limits, study-wide: Peak timing came faster in the weaker secondary response, day 5 versus 15. After the booster, 96% of CD4 and around nine tenths of CD8 primary-response clones were re-detected. Researchers cautioned that FACS-sorted repertoires could harbor abundant clonotypes contaminating from the bulk population.

The CDR3 spans 13 residues. V lost 5 bases to trimming and J lost 4 bases, with 12 bases between them. The germline V gene has CDR1 DFQATT and CDR2 SNEGSKA (reference sequence). This clonotype showed up just a few times. Its antigen is unidentified. Each CDR3 protein is one row after TCRdb ran MiXCR on the 5' RACE reads. In the table there are under 350,000 distinct CDR3 sequences, over 4% of which are singletons. The specimen was PBMCs, collected 5 days after the yellow fever booster vaccination. The rearrangement joins TRBV20-1 to TRBJ1-5; no reliable D call. This TCR was recovered from a man in his late teens or twenties who received the YFV17D yellow fever vaccine. The CDR3 region is CSASQHLNQPQHF. The DNA of the CDR3 is TGCAGTGCTTCCCAACATCTTAATCAGCCCCAGCATTTT.